This T cell receptor beta chain is drawn from a study of cytomegalovirus exposure and HLA in healthy donors. Study results and limitations: The authors enumerated roughly 160 TCR beta chains as linked to cytomegalovirus. As a later analysis showed, a missense DCLRE1C variant was linked to trimming of TCR beta V- and J-genes. In a later analysis, TCR association rates varied by HLA locus: DRB1 most, HLA-C fewest.

It was with 60 Vbeta and 13 Jbeta primers that the PCR ran. Assay: immunoSEQ multiplex PCR; the TCRdb copy retains only in-frame clones and omits some. The sample consists of some 160,000 clones, 75% to 90% of them appearing once. Trimming took off 7 bases at V and 9 bases at J, with 13 bases between the two ends. Germline CDR1 is MNHEY and CDR2 is SVGAGI. CDR3 length: 13 residues. Of note for this clone: What it binds is unknown.

The sequence came from a male donor in good health and CMV-seronegative. J is TRBJ1-6 and V is TRBV6-5; D remains ambiguous. What was sequenced was PBMCs. CDR3 in DNA: TGTGCCAGCACGGCGACTTTTGGTTCACCCCTCCACTTT. It translates to CASTATFGSPLHF.